The sequence of this TCR beta chain was determined in a study of T cell clonality in common variable immunodeficiency. Study conclusions and caveats: Fewer deletions and N-nucleotide insertions were reportedly seen in common variable immunodeficiency TCR beta sequences. Compared with controls, CVID subjects had fewer shared TCRbeta clones.

TCRdb's table, derived via immunoSEQ multiplex PCR, lists solely in-frame clones and lacks some. The sample is made up of 50,000 to 55,000 clones, none counted only once. The CDR3 is made up of 14 amino acids. Germline V lookup: CDR1 SGDLS, CDR2 YYNGEE. The V segment lost 0 bases and the J segment 2 bases; nucleotides outside the gene matches: 1. This clone was observed many times. What it binds is not known. The read ends 3 residues early relative to the CDR3; the germline J gene fills the gap. The rearrangement links TRBV9 to TRBJ2-5; 7 bases line up with TRBD2. The source material was peripheral blood mononuclear cells. This receptor was taken from a person aged 18 to 70 in good health. The chain's CDR3 is CASSVEAGQETQYF. The part of the CDR3 DNA that was read is TGTGCCAGCAGCGTAGAAGCGGGACAAGAGACC. The full variable domain, with the rest looked up from reference TRBV9 and TRBJ2-5, is DSGVTQTPKHLITATGQRVTLRCSPRSGDLSVYWYQQSLDQGLQFLIQYYNGEERAKGNILERFSAQQFPDLHSELNLSSLELGDSALYFCASSVEAGQETQYFGPGTRLLVL.